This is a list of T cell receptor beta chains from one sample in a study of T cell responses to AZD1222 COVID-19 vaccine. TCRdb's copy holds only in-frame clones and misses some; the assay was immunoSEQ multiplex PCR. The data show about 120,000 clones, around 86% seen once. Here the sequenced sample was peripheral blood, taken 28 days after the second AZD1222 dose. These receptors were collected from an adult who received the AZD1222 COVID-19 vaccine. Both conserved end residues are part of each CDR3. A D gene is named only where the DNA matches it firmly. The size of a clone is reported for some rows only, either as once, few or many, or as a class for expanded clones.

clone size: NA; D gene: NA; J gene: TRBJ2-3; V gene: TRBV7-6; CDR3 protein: CASSPTGGTSTDTQYF; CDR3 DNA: TGTGCCAGCAGCCCCACCGGGGGTACTAGCACAGATACGCAGTATTTT
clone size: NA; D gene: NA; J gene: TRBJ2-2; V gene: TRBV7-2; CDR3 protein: CASSPRGAANTGELFF; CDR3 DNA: TGTGCCAGCAGCCCTAGGGGGGCCGCGAACACCGGGGAGCTGTTTTTT
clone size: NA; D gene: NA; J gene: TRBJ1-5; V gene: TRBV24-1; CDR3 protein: CATSETGHYSNQPQHF; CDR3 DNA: TGTGCCACCAGTGAGACTGGACATTATAGCAATCAGCCCCAGCATTTT
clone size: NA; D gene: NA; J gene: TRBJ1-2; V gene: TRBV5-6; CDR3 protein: CASSLAGNYGYTF; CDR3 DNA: TGTGCCAGCAGCTTGGCCGGGAACTATGGCTACACCTTC
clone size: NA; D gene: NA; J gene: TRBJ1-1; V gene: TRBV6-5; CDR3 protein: CASSREKAFF; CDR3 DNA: TGTGCCAGCAGTCGGGAAAAAGCTTTCTTT
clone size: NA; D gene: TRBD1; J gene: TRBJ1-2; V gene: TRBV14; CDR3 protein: CASGGQLNYGYTF; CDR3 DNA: TGTGCCAGCGGGGGACAGTTAAACTATGGCTACACCTTC
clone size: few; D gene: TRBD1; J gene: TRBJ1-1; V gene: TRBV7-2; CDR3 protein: CASSRDREGTEAFF; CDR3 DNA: TGTGCCAGCAGCCGTGACAGGGAGGGGACTGAAGCTTTCTTT
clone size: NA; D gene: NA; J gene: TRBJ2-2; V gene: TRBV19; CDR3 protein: CASRVRPNTGELFF; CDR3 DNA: TGTGCCAGTAGGGTAAGGCCGAACACCGGGGAGCTGTTTTTT
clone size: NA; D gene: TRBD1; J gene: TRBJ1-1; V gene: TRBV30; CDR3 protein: CAWSNRGLNTEAFF; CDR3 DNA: TGTGCCTGGAGTAACAGGGGTCTGAACACTGAAGCTTTCTTT
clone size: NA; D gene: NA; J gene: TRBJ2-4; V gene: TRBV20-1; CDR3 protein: CSAVVANIQYF; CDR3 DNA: TGCAGTGCTGTGGTAGCAAACATTCAGTACTTC
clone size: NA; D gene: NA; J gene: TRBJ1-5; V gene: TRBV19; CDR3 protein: CASSRQSGGQPQHF; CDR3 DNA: TGTGCCAGTAGTAGGCAGTCGGGAGGCCAGCCCCAGCATTTT
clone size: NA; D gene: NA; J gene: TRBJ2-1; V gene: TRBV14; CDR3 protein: CASSQVRRVHNEQFF; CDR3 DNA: TGTGCCAGCAGCCAAGTTAGGAGGGTTCACAATGAGCAGTTCTTC
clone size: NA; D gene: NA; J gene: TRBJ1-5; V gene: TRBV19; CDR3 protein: CASSKGGRSNQPQHF; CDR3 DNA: TGTGCCAGTAGCAAGGGGGGGCGAAGCAATCAGCCCCAGCATTTT
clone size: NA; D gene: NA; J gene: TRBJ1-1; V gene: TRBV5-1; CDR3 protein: CASSLVQVNTEAFF; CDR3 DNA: TGCGCCAGCAGCTTGGTTCAGGTGAACACTGAAGCTTTCTTT
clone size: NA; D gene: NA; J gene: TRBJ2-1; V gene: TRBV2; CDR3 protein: CASSEPGSIYNEQFF; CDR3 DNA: TGTGCCAGCAGTGAACCGGGCAGCATTTACAATGAGCAGTTCTTC
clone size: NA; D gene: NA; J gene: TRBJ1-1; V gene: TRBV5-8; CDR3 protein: CASSLVLGVGTEAFF; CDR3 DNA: TGTGCCAGCAGCTTGGTGTTGGGGGTTGGCACTGAAGCTTTCTTT
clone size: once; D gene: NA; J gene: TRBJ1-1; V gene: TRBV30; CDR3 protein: CAYLPRRAEAFF; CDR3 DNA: TGTGCCTACCTACCTAGGCGGGCTGAAGCTTTCTTT
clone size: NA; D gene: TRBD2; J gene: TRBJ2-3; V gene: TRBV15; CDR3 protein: CATSFSGGAGDTQYF; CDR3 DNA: TGTGCCACCAGCTTTAGCGGGGGGGCTGGAGATACGCAGTATTTT
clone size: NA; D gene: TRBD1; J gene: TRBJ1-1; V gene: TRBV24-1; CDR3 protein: CATSDTGTGLGTEAFF; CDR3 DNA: TGTGCCACCAGTGATACCGGGACAGGGCTAGGAACTGAAGCTTTCTTT
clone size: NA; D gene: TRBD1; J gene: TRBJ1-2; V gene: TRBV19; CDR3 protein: CASGDRGYGYTF; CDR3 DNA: TGTGCCAGTGGAGACAGGGGATATGGCTACACCTTC
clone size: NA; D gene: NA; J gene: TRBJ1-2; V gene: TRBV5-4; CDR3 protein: CASSPTGRGANYGYTF; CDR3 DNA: TGTGCCAGCAGCCCGACAGGAAGGGGGGCTAACTATGGCTACACCTTC
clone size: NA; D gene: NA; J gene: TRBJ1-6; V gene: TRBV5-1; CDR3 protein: CASREEGGLNSPLHF; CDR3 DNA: TGCGCCAGCAGGGAGGAAGGGGGGCTTAATTCACCCCTCCACTTT
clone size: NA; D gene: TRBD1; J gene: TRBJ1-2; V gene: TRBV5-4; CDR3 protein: CASSLRGTGSLSYTF; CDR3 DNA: TGTGCCAGCAGCTTACGCGGGACAGGGTCCTTAAGCTACACCTTC
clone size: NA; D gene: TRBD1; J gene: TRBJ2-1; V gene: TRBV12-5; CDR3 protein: CASGLVTQGASYNEQFF; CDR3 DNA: TGTGCTAGTGGTTTGGTAACGCAGGGGGCATCCTACAATGAGCAGTTCTTC
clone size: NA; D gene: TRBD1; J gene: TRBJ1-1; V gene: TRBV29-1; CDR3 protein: CSVVKPGQGMNTEAFF; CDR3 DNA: TGCAGCGTGGTCAAACCCGGACAGGGGATGAACACTGAAGCTTTCTTT
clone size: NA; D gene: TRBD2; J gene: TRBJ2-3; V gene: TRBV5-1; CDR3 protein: CASSPPRGGGTDTQYF; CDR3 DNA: TGCGCCAGCAGCCCCCCCCGCGGGGGAGGCACAGATACGCAGTATTTT
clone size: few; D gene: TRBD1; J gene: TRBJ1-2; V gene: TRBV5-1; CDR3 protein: CASSRTGDGYTF; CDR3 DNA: TGCGCCAGCAGCAGGACAGGGGATGGCTACACCTTC
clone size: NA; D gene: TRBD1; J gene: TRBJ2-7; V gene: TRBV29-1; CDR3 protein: CSAKTGTGSSYEQYF; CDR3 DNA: TGCAGCGCTAAAACCGGGACAGGGTCTTCCTACGAGCAGTACTTC
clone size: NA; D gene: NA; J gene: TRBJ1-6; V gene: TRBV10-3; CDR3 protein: CAIRMSTGESPLHF; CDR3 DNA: TGTGCCATCAGAATGTCAACAGGAGAATCACCCCTCCACTTT
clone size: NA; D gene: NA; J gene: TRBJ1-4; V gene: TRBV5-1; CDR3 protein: CASSREAATNEKLFF; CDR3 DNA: TGCGCCAGCAGCCGGGAGGCAGCAACTAATGAAAAACTGTTTTTT
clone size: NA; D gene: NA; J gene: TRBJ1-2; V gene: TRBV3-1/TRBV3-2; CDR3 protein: CASSQLGYGYTF; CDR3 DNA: TGTGCCAGCAGCCAATTGGGATATGGCTACACCTTC
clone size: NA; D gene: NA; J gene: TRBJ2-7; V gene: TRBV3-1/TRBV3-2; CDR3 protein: CASSQNPSSSYEQYF; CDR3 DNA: TGTGCCAGCAGCCAAAATCCCAGTAGCTCCTACGAGCAGTACTTC
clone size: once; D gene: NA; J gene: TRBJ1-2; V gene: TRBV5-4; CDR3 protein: CASSPRPRFYGYTF; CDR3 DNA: TGTGCCAGCAGCCCTCGCCCCAGATTCTATGGCTACACCTTC
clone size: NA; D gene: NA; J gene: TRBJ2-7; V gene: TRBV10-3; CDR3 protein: CAIRNLIEVSEQYF; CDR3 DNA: TGTGCCATCAGGAACTTGATCGAAGTCAGCGAGCAGTACTTC
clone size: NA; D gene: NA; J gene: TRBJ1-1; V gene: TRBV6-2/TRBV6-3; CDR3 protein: CASSYSGRRAFF; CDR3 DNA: TGTGCCAGCAGTTACTCCGGGAGAAGGGCTTTCTTT
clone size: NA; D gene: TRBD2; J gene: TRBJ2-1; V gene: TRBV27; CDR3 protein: CATGRVAGGQYNEQFF; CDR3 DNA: TGTGCTACTGGTCGGGTAGCGGGGGGGCAATACAATGAGCAGTTCTTC
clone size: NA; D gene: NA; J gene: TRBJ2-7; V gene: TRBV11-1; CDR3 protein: CASSLAAAYEQYF; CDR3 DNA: TGTGCCAGCAGCTTGGCGGCAGCCTACGAGCAGTACTTC
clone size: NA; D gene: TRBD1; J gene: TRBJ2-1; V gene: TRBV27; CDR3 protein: CASSHPGGYEQFF; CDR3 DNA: TGTGCCAGCAGTCACCCAGGGGGCTATGAGCAGTTCTTC
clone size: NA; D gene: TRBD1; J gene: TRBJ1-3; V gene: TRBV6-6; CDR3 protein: CASSYSGTAGNTIYF; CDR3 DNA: TGTGCCAGCAGTTACTCGGGGACAGCTGGAAACACCATATATTTT
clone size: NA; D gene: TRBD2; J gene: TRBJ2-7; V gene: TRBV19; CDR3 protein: CASSLGEGNEQYF; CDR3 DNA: TGTGCCAGTAGTCTCGGGGAGGGGAACGAGCAGTACTTC
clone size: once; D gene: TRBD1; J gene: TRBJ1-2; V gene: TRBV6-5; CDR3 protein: CASSFAGTEIGYTF; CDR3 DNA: TGTGCCAGCAGTTTCGCCGGGACAGAAATAGGCTACACCTTC
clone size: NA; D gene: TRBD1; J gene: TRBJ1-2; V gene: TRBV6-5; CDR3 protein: CASRSLGTGVNGYTF; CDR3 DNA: TGTGCCAGCCGGAGCCTCGGGACAGGGGTTAATGGCTACACCTTC
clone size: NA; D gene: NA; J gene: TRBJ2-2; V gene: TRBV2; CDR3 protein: CASSENPVWDTGELFF; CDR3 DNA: TGTGCCAGCAGTGAAAATCCGGTTTGGGACACCGGGGAGCTGTTTTTT
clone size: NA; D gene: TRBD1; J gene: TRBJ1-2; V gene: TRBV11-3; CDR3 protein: CASSSLGQGNGYTF; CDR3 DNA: TGTGCCAGCAGCTCCTTGGGACAGGGAAATGGCTACACCTTC
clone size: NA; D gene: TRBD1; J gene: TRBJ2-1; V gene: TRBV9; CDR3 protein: CASGYNRGEQFF; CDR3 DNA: TGTGCCAGCGGATACAACAGGGGGGAGCAGTTCTTC
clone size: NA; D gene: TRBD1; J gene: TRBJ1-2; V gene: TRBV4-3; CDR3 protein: CASSQEGAGYTF; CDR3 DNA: TGCGCCAGCAGCCAGGAGGGGGCGGGCTACACCTTC
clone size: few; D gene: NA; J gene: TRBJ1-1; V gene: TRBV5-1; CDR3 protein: CASSLGPYAFF; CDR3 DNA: TGCGCCAGCAGCTTGGGCCCGTACGCTTTCTTT
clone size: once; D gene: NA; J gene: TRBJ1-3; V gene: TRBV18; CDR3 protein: CASSPPGSGNTIYF; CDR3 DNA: TGTGCCAGCTCACCACCAGGGTCTGGAAACACCATATATTTT
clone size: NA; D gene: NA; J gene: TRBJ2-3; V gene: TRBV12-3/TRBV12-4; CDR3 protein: CASSGADTQYF; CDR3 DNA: TGTGCCAGCAGCGGGGCGGATACGCAGTATTTT
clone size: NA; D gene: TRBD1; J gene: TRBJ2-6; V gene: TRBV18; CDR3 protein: CASSRTGAGANVLTF; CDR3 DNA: TGTGCCAGCTCCCGAACAGGGGCTGGGGCCAACGTCCTGACTTTC
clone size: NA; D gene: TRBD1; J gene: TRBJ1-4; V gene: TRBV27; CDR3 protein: CASSFSGQGNEKLFF; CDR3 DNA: TGTGCCAGCAGTTTTTCAGGACAGGGTAATGAAAAACTGTTTTTT
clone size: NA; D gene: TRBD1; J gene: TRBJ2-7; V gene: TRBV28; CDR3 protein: CASSEDREYEQYF; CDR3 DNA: TGTGCCAGCAGTGAGGACAGGGAGTACGAGCAGTACTTC
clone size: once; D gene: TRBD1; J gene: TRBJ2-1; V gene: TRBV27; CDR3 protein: CASSQTGLRYNEQFF; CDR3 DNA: TGTGCCAGCAGCCAGACAGGGCTCCGCTACAATGAGCAGTTCTTC
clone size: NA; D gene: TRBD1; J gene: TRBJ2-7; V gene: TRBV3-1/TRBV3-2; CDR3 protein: CASSRDSPYEQYF; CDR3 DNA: TGTGCCAGCAGCCGGGACAGTCCCTACGAGCAGTACTTC